These 8 T cell receptor beta chains share one sample of origin, sequenced in a study of shared clonotypes between healthy human individuals. Repertoires were generated with immunoSEQ multiplex PCR, while TCRdb's copy carries only in-frame clones and drops some. The table includes approximately 500,000 clones, roughly 80% detected once. Source material: PBMCs. These receptors originate from a woman between 40 and 50 years old in good health. Some clones in this sample may be carry-over from other donors' samples.

For this clone: This likely came from a read error, as a far larger clone is one base away. The chain employs TRBV7-2 and TRBJ1-3, with 7 bases fitting TRBD1. This CDR3 spans 15 amino acids. Germline V lookup: CDR1 SGHTA, CDR2 FQGNSA. The CDR3 sequence is CASSLTGTAGSTIYF. The CDR3 bases are TGTGCCAGCAGCTTAACCGGGACAGCTGGAAGCACCATATATTTT.

This sequence joins TRBV1 and TRBJ2-1; the DNA was not used to check the table's D call, TRBD2. TRBV1 is a pseudogene. CDR3 size: 19 residues. CDR3 nucleotide sequence: TGCACCAGCAGCCAGCCCCACCACGGTGGACTAGCGGGAGGGGATGAGCAGTTCTTC. This sequence encodes CTSSQPHHGGLAGGDEQFF.

This clone was counted once. The chain carries TRBV10-3 and TRBJ2-1; no definite D call. V dropped 7 bases and J dropped 2 bases, with 21 bases sitting between them. CDR3 length: 17 residues. CDR1 is ENHRY, CDR2 SYGVKD, per germline. CDR3 sequence (DNA): TGTGCCATCAAATCGGAGAGTCTGACTGGGGCCTACAATGAGCAGTTCTTC. Amino acid sequence: CAIKSESLTGAYNEQFF.

Details on this clone: Different DNA sequences within this sample yield the same CDR3. The chain is built from TRBV5-1 and TRBJ2-5; tentative D call: TRBD1 (5 bases). Germline V gives CDR1 SGHRS, CDR2 YFSETQ. CDR3 length: 14 residues. V lost 0 bases to trimming and J lost 1 base, with 7 bases between them. CDR3 DNA sequence: TGCGCCAGCAGCTTGGGGGGCAGCCAAGAGACCCAGTACTTC. This translates into CASSLGGSQETQYF.

To note about this clone: This likely traces to a read error, being one base from a far larger clone. J is TRBJ1-4 and V is TRBV7-9; D uncertain. Looked up from germline, CDR1 is SEHNR and CDR2 is FQNEAQ (reference sequence). The CDR3 runs to 14 residues. The CDR3 sequence is CAGSLALTGEKLFF. As DNA, the CDR3 is TGTGCCGGCAGCTTAGCGCTAACGGGTGAAAAACTGTTTTTT.

The chain joins TRBV15 to TRBJ2-7, with 8 positions matching TRBD2. V shed 3 bases, J shed 0 bases, and the junction held 4 bases outside the gene matches. This CDR3 has 15 amino acids. Germline V gene sequence: CDR1 LNHNV, CDR2 YYDKDF (reference sequence). The CDR3 DNA is TGTGCCACCAGCAGGGCCAGCGGGAGCTCCTACGAGCAGTACTTC. This codes for CATSRASGSSYEQYF.

On this clone: This likely stems from a read error, as it lies one base from a far larger clone. This likely comes from a read error, as the CDR3 has no conserved phenylalanine or tryptophan at its end. The V gene is TRBV30, the J gene TRBJ1-2; D gene ambiguous. This CDR3 contains 13 residues. Germline assignment: CDR1 GTSNPN and CDR2 SVGIG (reference sequence). The V end was cut by 1 base, the J end by 3 bases, with 9 bases between. CDR3 nucleotides: TGTGCCTGGAGTGAGATGACTCACTATGGCTACACCTCC. Its protein product is CAWSEMTHYGYTS.

The chain carries TRBV5-1 and TRBJ2-2; weak D call: TRBD1 (6 bases). Germline V gene data show CDR1 as SGHRS and CDR2 as YFSETQ. CDR3 size: 17 residues. Trimming took off 2 bases at V and 2 bases at J, with 16 bases between the two ends. CDR3 bases: TGCGCCAGCAGCTTAACTCCGGGACAAACTAACACCGGGGAGCTGTTTTTT. Translation gives CASSLTPGQTNTGELFF. The full variable domain, with the rest looked up from reference TRBV5-1 and TRBJ2-2, is KAGVTQTPRYLIKTRGQQVTLSCSPISGHRSVSWYQQTPGQGLQFLFEYFSETQRNKGNFPGRFSGRQFSNSRSEMNVSTLELGDSALYLCASSLTPGQTNTGELFFGEGSRLTVL.